This T cell receptor beta chain appears in the sequencing data of a study of blood T cell repertoires in COVID-19. Background on the study: PBMCs, B-cell-depleted T cells, or T cells provided the cDNA or gDNA that made up the material.

Study processing details: Reference gene primer amplification gave nucleated cell count estimates. The method was immunoSEQ multiplex PCR; TCRdb's version includes in-frame clones alone and lacks a portion of them. From that table come the V and J calls and clone size; the DNA was used to work out D and trimming. The data show 200,000 or so clones, around 83% seen once. The CDR3 is 17 residues long. Germline CDR1 and CDR2: LGHNA and YSLEER. The V segment lost 1 base and the J segment 4 bases; nucleotides outside the gene matches: 8. Sequencing was carried out using peripheral blood. This chain joins TRBV4-3 and TRBJ2-1; TRBD2 matches 9 bases. The TCR comes from a man aged 35-49 years who had recovered from COVID-19. Written as DNA, the CDR3 is TGCGCCAGCAGCCAAGTGCGGGGCGGGGGGGCATACAATGAGCAGTTCTTC. This sequence encodes CASSQVRGGGAYNEQFF.